This T cell receptor (beta chain) was recovered during a study of human T cells and chemical hapten exposure. Background on the study: Minor pooled library volume differences mainly drove per-sample TCR yield variation.

Unique molecular identifiers were attached to individual cDNA molecules within the library. Original methodology: 95,638 TCRs per sample was the median, with a range of about 23,224 to 750,000. In TCRdb, the reads were re-called with MiXCR into one record per CDR3 protein. V and J calls and clone size were set by TCRdb, not the authors. The top ten hold 1.4% of the sample, which has 95,000 to 150,000 distinct CDR3 sequences, about 7.7% seen once. This clonotype turned up a few times. Antigen specificity is unknown. Whole blood that had not been fractionated was the source of extracted total RNA. Points from the study as a whole: TCRs exceeding a frequency of 1 in 1000 stayed unchanged under DPC sensitization.

The receptor comes from a human donor in good health. Some clones in this sample may be carry-over from other donors' samples. Source material: whole blood.

CDR3 sequence: CASTLGRTATNEKLFF. CDR3 coding DNA: TGTGCCAGCACCCTAGGACGCACCGCAACTAATGAAAAACTGTTTTTT. The chain couples TRBV19 to TRBJ1-4; D is unclear. The germline V gene has CDR1 LNHDA and CDR2 SQIVND (reference sequence). Trimming stripped 9 bases from V and 0 bases from J, with 17 bases between. This CDR3 is built from 16 residues.